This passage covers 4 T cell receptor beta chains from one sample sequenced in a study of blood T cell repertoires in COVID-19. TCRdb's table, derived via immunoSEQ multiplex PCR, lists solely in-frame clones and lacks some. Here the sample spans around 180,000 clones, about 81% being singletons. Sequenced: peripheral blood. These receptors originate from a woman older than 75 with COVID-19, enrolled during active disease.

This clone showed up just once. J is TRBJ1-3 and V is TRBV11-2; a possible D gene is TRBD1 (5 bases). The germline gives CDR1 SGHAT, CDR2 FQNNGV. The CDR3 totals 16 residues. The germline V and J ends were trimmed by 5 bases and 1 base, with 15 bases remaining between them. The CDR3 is CASSPGGTLSGNTIYF. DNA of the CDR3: TGTGCCAGCAGCCCGGGGGGAACGTTGTCTGGAAACACCATATATTTT.

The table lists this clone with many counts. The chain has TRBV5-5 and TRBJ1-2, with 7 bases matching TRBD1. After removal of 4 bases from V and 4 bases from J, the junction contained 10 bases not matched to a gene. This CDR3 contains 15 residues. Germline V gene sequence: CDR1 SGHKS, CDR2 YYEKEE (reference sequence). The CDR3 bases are TGTGCCAGCAGCGCTGAAACAGGGGCCCCCTATGGCTACACCTTC. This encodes CASSAETGAPYGYTF.

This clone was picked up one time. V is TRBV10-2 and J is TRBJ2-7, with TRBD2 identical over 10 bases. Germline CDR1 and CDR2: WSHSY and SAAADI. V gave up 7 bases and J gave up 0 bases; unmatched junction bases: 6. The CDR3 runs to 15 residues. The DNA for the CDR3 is TGCGCCAGCAAGGGAGCGGGAGGGTCCTCCTACGAGCAGTACTTC. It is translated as CASKGAGGSSYEQYF.

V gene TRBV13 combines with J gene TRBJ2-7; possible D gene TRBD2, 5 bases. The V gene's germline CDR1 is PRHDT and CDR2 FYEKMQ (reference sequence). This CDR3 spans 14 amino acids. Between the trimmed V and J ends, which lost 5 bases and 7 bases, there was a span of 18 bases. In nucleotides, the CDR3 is TGTGCCAGCAGCCTAAGCGGAGCCCTAAAAGAGCAGTACTTC. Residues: CASSLSGALKEQYF.